Presented here are 10 T cell receptor beta chains from one specimen sequenced in a study of metastatic and nonmetastatic thyroid tumors. MiXCR re-clonotyped the PCR reads for TCRdb. This table has over 65,000 clones, roughly an eighth appearing once. The entire patient cohort was treatment-naive prior to thyroid surgery. The sequenced sample was tumor tissue. These receptors originate from a female donor with papillary thyroid cancer or a benign thyroid nodule (not recorded which). Some clones in this sample may be carry-over from other donors' samples.

This clone was found many times. The chain uses TRBV7-2 and TRBJ1-6, with no clear D. Trimming cost V 1 base and J 10 bases, with 23 bases left between them. The CDR3 is 18 amino acids. Germline V gene sequence: CDR1 SGHTA, CDR2 FQGNSA. CDR3 loop: CASSLGRPDNSRWSPLHF. DNA of the CDR3: TGTGCCAGCAGCTTAGGGCGGCCAGATAATTCGCGATGGTCACCCCTCCACTTT.

Points on this clone: A clone one base away is much larger, so this may be a read error. The same CDR3 is also encoded by other DNA sequences in this sample. J is TRBJ2-5 and V is TRBV20-1, with 8 bases lining up with TRBD2. Germline V gene data show CDR1 as DFQATT and CDR2 as SNEGSKA (reference sequence). The CDR3 loop spans 15 amino acids. The CDR3 loop is CSRYGRGGASETQYF. CDR3 DNA sequence: TGCAGCCGGTACGGGAGGGGAGGGGCGTCGGAGACACAGTACTTC.

This clone was detected many times. At one of its ends the junction is not consistent with the germline gene, which may arise from a read error. The sample carries other DNA sequences with the same CDR3. This chain links TRBV24-1 with TRBJ2-3; TRBD2 matches 9 bases. This CDR3 has 16 residues. The germline V gene encodes CDR1 KGHDR and CDR2 SFDVKD. As DNA, the CDR3 is TGTGCCGCCAGTGATTTAGGGCGGGAGGGCCTAGATACGCAGTATTTT. Amino acid sequence: CAASDLGREGLDTQYF.

With respect to this clone: A much larger clone differs by one base, so this may be a read error. V and J are TRBV11-3 and TRBJ2-5, with TRBD1 as a possible D gene (6 bases). The germline V gene has CDR1 SGHNT and CDR2 YENEEA. The CDR3 extends over 15 amino acids. The CDR3 is CSSSLLRGNQETQYF. The DNA of the CDR3 is TGTTCCAGCAGCTTGCTGAGGGGGAACCAAGAGACCCAGTACTTC. Complete variable domain (other parts from reference TRBV11-3 and TRBJ2-5): EAGVVQSPRYKIIEKKQPVAFWCNPISGHNTLYWYLQNLGQGPELLIRYENEEAVDDSQLPKDRFSAERLKGVDSTLKIQPAELGDSAVYLCSSSLLRGNQETQYFGPGTRLLVL.

Details on this clone: A clone one base away is much larger, so this may be a read error. The gene calls are TRBV14 and TRBJ2-5, with D uncertain. Germline values: CDR1 SGHDN, CDR2 FVKESK. This CDR3 contains 14 residues. CDR3 nucleotides: TGTGCCAGCATCCAAGGTCATACTGGGGAGACCCAGTACTTC. This translates into CASIQGHTGETQYF.

This clone was observed a handful of times. The rearrangement links TRBV3-1 to TRBJ2-3; TRBD1 matches 7 bases. From germline, CDR1 is LGHDT and CDR2 YNNKEL (reference sequence). This CDR3 has 15 amino acids. J gave up 3 bases and V 4 bases, and 7 bases lay outside the gene matches. CDR3 sequence: CASSRLDRVTDTQYF. For the CDR3, the DNA is TGTGCCAGCAGCCGACTTGACAGGGTGACAGATACGCAGTATTTT.

This clone has at least ten counts. The chain is built from TRBV7-2 and TRBJ2-5; D may correspond to TRBD1 or TRBD2 (6 bases each). Germline CDR1 SGHTA, CDR2 FQGNSA. The CDR3 is 15 amino acids. The V end lost 5 bases, the J end lost 5 bases, and 18 bases lay between the germline ends. Here the CDR3 reads CASSPMGASAETQYF. For the CDR3, the DNA is TGTGCCAGCAGCCCAATGGGGGCTAGCGCGGAGACCCAGTACTTC.

This clone was picked up a small number of times. With a much larger clone just one base away, this may be a read error. The sample has other DNA sequences that encode this CDR3 too. The chain carries TRBV27 and TRBJ2-3; no definite D call. Per the germline V gene, CDR1 is MNHEY and CDR2 is SMNVEV (reference sequence). The CDR3 is made up of 12 amino acids. The V end was cut by 3 bases, the J end by 6 bases, with 7 bases between. CDR3 coding DNA: TGTGCCAGCAGTTTTCCCGGTGATACGCAGTATTTT. Translation: CASSFPGDTQYF.

Only a few counts were recorded for this clone. J is TRBJ2-1 and V is TRBV25-1; D may be TRBD2 (6 bases). CDR3 length equals 12 residues. Trimming removed 7 bases at V and 7 bases at J, with 11 bases between. Germline loops: CDR1 MGHDK, CDR2 SYGVNS. Written as DNA, the CDR3 is TGTGCCAGCATGACTAGAGGGAATGAGCAGTTCTTC. This gives the protein CASMTRGNEQFF.

This clone has a count of ten or more. The chain is built from TRBV6-1 and TRBJ2-2; D uncertain. V dropped 8 bases and J dropped 0 bases, with 10 bases sitting between them. Looked up from germline, CDR1 is MNHNS and CDR2 is SASEGT. The CDR3 extends over 14 amino acids. The CDR3 spells CASFISPNTGELFF. CDR3 coding DNA: TGTGCCAGCTTTATTTCGCCGAACACCGGGGAGCTGTTTTTT.